Listed here are 14 T cell receptor beta chains from one sample, sequenced in a study of identical twins. Using its own MiXCR run on the 5' RACE reads, TCRdb lists one record per CDR3 protein. The sample carries roughly 240,000 distinct CDR3 sequences, 7.5% recorded once. The data also belong to a second study, concerning yellow fever vaccine responses in identical twins.

Material for sequencing was CD8+ T cells sorted from blood. Receptors originate from a young woman in good health.

The chain is built from TRBV15 and TRBJ2-7; TRBD2 matches at 10 bases. The germline V gene has CDR1 LNHNV and CDR2 YYDKDF (reference sequence). After removal of 4 bases from V and 4 bases from J, the junction contained 7 bases not matched to a gene. This CDR3 comprises 15 residues. CDR3 sequence: CATSMVASGSYEQYF. In DNA form, the CDR3 reads TGTGCCACCAGCATGGTCGCTAGCGGGAGTTACGAGCAGTACTTC.

This clonotype occurred a few times. This chain joins TRBV11-2 and TRBJ1-2; TRBD1 agrees at 7 bases. CDR1 is SGHAT and CDR2 is FQNNGV in the germline V gene. The length of the CDR3 is 15 residues. Trimming took 0 bases from V and 6 from J; bases not matched to a gene: 7. DNA of the CDR3: TGTGCCAGCAGCTTAGAAGCGACAGGGAGTAATGGCTACACCTTC. Its protein is CASSLEATGSNGYTF.

This clonotype was recorded at least ten times. This chain joins TRBV7-9 and TRBJ2-3, with TRBD1 matching over 10 bases. The CDR3 length is 13 residues. The V gene's germline CDR1 is SEHNR and CDR2 FQNEAQ (reference sequence). V trimming: 4 bases; J trimming: 6 bases; junction bases outside the gene matches: 1. DNA of the CDR3: TGTGCCAGCAGCTGGGACAGGGGTGATACGCAGTATTTT. Its protein product is CASSWDRGDTQYF.

Written as DNA, the CDR3 is TGTGCCAGCAGTCAGTCGGGACAGGGGGCTTATGAGCAGTTCTTC. Translation gives CASSQSGQGAYEQFF. This chain uses TRBV6-5 with TRBJ2-1, with TRBD1 identical over 12 bases. This CDR3 has 15 amino acids. CDR1 and CDR2 (germline): MNHEY, SVGAGI. Trimming cost V 5 bases and J 8 bases; bases outside gene matches: 7.

This chain uses TRBV28 with TRBJ2-7; possibly TRBD1 for D (5 bases). This CDR3 has 13 residues. Trimming removed 3 bases at V and 5 bases at J, with 11 bases between. Germline assignment: CDR1 MDHEN and CDR2 SYDVKM. In DNA, the CDR3 is TGTGCCAGCAGTTTTTTGGGGCGGAACGAGCAGTACTTC. It translates to CASSFLGRNEQYF.

This clonotype has at least ten counts. The rearrangement uses TRBV3-1 and TRBJ2-7; weak D call: TRBD1 (6 bases). Per the germline V gene, CDR1 is LGHDT and CDR2 is YNNKEL (reference sequence). The CDR3 is 13 residues long. V dropped 3 bases and J dropped 2 bases, with 8 bases sitting between them. The CDR3 DNA reads TGTGCCAGCAGCCAGACAGGAGCCTACGAGCAGTACTTC. Its protein is CASSQTGAYEQYF.

This clonotype showed up many times. The chain combines TRBV19 with TRBJ2-1, with TRBD1 matching over 9 bases. From germline, CDR1 is LNHDA and CDR2 SQIVND (reference sequence). The CDR3 spans 15 residues. V shed 5 bases, J shed 1 base, and the junction held 3 bases outside the gene matches. CDR3 sequence (DNA): TGTGCCAGTAGTTATGGGACAGGGTCCTACAATGAGCAGTTCTTC. Encoded protein: CASSYGTGSYNEQFF.

This clonotype has at least ten counts. This chain uses TRBV12-3 or TRBV12-4 with TRBJ1-2, with D possibly TRBD1 on 5 matching bases. V lost 2 bases, J lost 2 bases, and 12 bases lay in between. The CDR3 consists of 15 residues. The CDR3 DNA is TGTGCCAGCAGTTTATTCATGGGGCAGAACTATGGCTACACCTTC. As protein: CASSLFMGQNYGYTF.

Ten or more counts support this clonotype. The chain combines TRBV5-6 with TRBJ2-2; weak D call: TRBD2 (6 bases). Germline lookup yields CDR1 SGHDT and CDR2 YYEEEE. Trimming shortened V by 3 bases and J by 6 bases, and 9 bases separated the two germline ends. The CDR3 length is 13 residues. The CDR3 DNA reads as TGTGCCAGCAGCTGGGACTCCCCCGGGGAGCTGTTTTTT. Its protein product is CASSWDSPGELFF.

The chain uses TRBV9 and TRBJ2-1; 8 nucleotides align to TRBD2. Looked up from germline, CDR1 is SGDLS and CDR2 is YYNGEE. With 0 bases clipped from V and 4 bases from J, the junction kept 3 bases outside the gene matches. The CDR3 totals 15 residues. The CDR3 coding sequence is TGTGCCAGCAGCGTAGTGGCGGGGGGTTACAATGAGCAGTTCTTC. This codes for CASSVVAGGYNEQFF. The variable domain in full, with the rest retrieved from reference TRBV9 and TRBJ2-1, is DSGVTQTPKHLITATGQRVTLRCSPRSGDLSVYWYQQSLDQGLQFLIQYYNGEERAKGNILERFSAQQFPDLHSELNLSSLELGDSALYFCASSVVAGGYNEQFFGPGTRLTVL.

V is TRBV20-1 and J is TRBJ2-3; D uncertain. The germline CDR1 and CDR2 sequences are DFQATT and SNEGSKA (reference sequence). V lost 3 bases and J 11 bases, leaving 15 bases between the germline ends. The CDR3 extends over 12 amino acids. CDR3 coding DNA: TGCAGTGCTAGTCGACCGGAGATTAAGCAGTATTTT. It codes for CSASRPEIKQYF.

This clonotype was detected only once. The chain has TRBV5-6 and TRBJ2-7; D gene uncertain. Per the germline V gene, CDR1 is SGHDT and CDR2 is YYEEEE. Deletions cut 4 bases from V and 0 bases from J, with 8 bases between. The CDR3 totals 13 residues. The chain's CDR3 is CASSLDVSYEQYF. In nucleotides, the CDR3 is TGTGCCAGCAGCCTGGACGTCTCCTACGAGCAGTACTTC.

Ten or more counts support this clonotype. This chain joins TRBV24-1 and TRBJ2-2; possibly TRBD2 for D (5 bases). V lost 7 bases and J 6 bases, leaving 14 bases between the germline ends. The CDR3 runs 14 residues. Germline CDR1 reads KGHDR; CDR2 reads SFDVKD. This CDR3 is CATRQRGLAGELFF. The CDR3 nucleotides read TGTGCCACCAGACAGCGAGGGTTGGCCGGGGAGCTGTTTTTT.

This clonotype appeared many times. The genes are TRBV11-2 and TRBJ2-7; no reliable D call. The CDR3 runs to 14 residues. Germline CDR1 is SGHAT and CDR2 is FQNNGV. The V and J ends lost 1 base and 0 bases respectively, with 7 bases between them. Here the CDR3 reads CASSLGVDSYEQYF. The CDR3 nucleotides are TGTGCCAGCAGCTTAGGGGTGGACTCCTACGAGCAGTACTTC.